These 29 T cell receptor beta chains came from one sample sequenced in a study of blood T cells in healthy people across ages. The use of a sample-barcoded 5' primer and a J-beta primer mix characterized a second PCR of roughly 7 to 11 cycles. MiXCR was run by TCRdb on the 5' RACE reads, yielding one entry per CDR3 protein. The data show roughly 720,000 distinct CDR3 sequences, about 53% seen once. The source material was blood. The receptors stem from a man older than 75 in good health.

This chain links TRBV4-2 with TRBJ2-7; 7 positions agree with TRBD2. There are 18 residues in the CDR3. The germline V gene has CDR1 LGHNA and CDR2 YNFKEQ. V lost 1 base and J lost 3; bases outside the gene matches: 15. The CDR3 sequence: CASSQGAGGLADLYEQYF. CDR3 sequence (DNA): TGTGCCAGCAGCCAAGGGGCGGGTGGGCTAGCGGACCTCTACGAGCAGTACTTC.

J is TRBJ2-2 and V is TRBV2, with D unclear. From germline, CDR1 is SNHLY and CDR2 FYNNEI. Trimming pared 4 bases from V and 7 bases from J, leaving 10 bases between. The CDR3 has 13 amino acids. This chain's CDR3 is CASSVRSDGELFF. In nucleotides, the CDR3 is TGTGCCAGCAGTGTCAGGTCGGACGGGGAGCTGTTTTTT. Looking up the rest from reference TRBV2 and TRBJ2-2 gives the full variable domain: EPEVTQTPSHQVTQMGQEVILRCVPISNHLYFYWYRQILGQKVEFLVSFYNNEISEKSEIFDDQFSVERPDGSNFTLKIRSTKLEDSAMYFCASSVRSDGELFFGEGSRLTVL.

CDR3 coding DNA: TGTGCCAGCACCCTGGGAGCAAGCTACGAGCAGTACTTC. This sequence encodes CASTLGASYEQYF. This rearrangement joins TRBV6-1 to TRBJ2-7; perhaps TRBD2 as D (5 bases). The CDR3 sequence is 13 residues long. V lost 7 bases to trimming and J lost 3 bases, with 13 bases between them. CDR1 is MNHNS and CDR2 is SASEGT in the germline V gene.

This clonotype has a handful of counts. The chain links TRBV6-6 to TRBJ2-1; 8 bases align to TRBD2. CDR3 length: 15 residues. Germline trimming cut 6 bases from V and 5 bases from J; bases unmatched to any gene: 9. CDR1 and CDR2 from the germline V gene are MNHNY and SVGAGI (reference sequence). The CDR3, as DNA: TGTGCCAGCAGCCTGCGGGGCGGGAGGCACAATGAGCAGTTCTTC. Its translation is CASSLRGGRHNEQFF.

This clonotype was recorded a few times. J is TRBJ2-5 and V is TRBV6-5; TRBD2 matches at 8 bases. With 6 bases clipped from V and 2 bases from J, the junction kept 5 bases outside the gene matches. From germline, CDR1 is MNHEY and CDR2 SVGAGI. CDR3 length equals 14 residues. The CDR3 DNA reads as TGTGCCAGCAGCCAACTAGCGGAGCAAGAGACCCAGTACTTC. Translating it yields CASSQLAEQETQYF.

In this sample, this clonotype turned up a few times. The chain combines TRBV7-9 with TRBJ2-5; weak D call: TRBD2 (6 bases). The V and J ends lost 8 bases and 2 bases respectively, with 15 bases between them. CDR3 length: 14 amino acids. CDR1 is SEHNR and CDR2 is FQNEAQ in the germline V gene (reference sequence). CDR3 bases: TGTGCCAGCGGGGCTAGCGTAATGCAAGAGACCCAGTACTTC. Protein sequence: CASGASVMQETQYF. Together with reference TRBV7-9 and TRBJ2-5, the CDR3 gives the full variable domain: DTGVSQNPRHKITKRGQNVTFRCDPISEHNRLYWYRQTLGQGPEFLTYFQNEAQLEKSRLLSDRFSAERPKGSFSTLEIQRTEQGDSAMYLCASGASVMQETQYFGPGTRLLVL.

V and J are TRBV25-1 and TRBJ2-3, with D unclear. Trimming removed 7 bases at V and 14 bases at J, with 16 bases between. The germline gives CDR1 MGHDK, CDR2 SYGVNS. The CDR3 is 11 residues long. The CDR3 sequence is CASMVGRDAYF. The CDR3 bases are TGTGCCAGCATGGTGGGCAGAGACGCGTATTTT.

A few counts support this clonotype. V gene TRBV28 combines with J gene TRBJ2-5; TRBD1 is a possible D gene (5 bases). V lost 7 bases, J lost 5 bases, and 11 bases lay in between. Looked up from germline, CDR1 is MDHEN and CDR2 is SYDVKM. The CDR3 covers 12 residues. The CDR3 protein is CASNSGPETQYF. DNA for the CDR3: TGTGCCAGCAATTCAGGGCCTGAGACCCAGTACTTC.

The rearrangement links TRBV7-2 to TRBJ1-6; D perhaps matches TRBD1 (5 bases). V lost 5 bases to trimming and J lost 15 bases, with 14 bases between them. Germline CDR1 and CDR2: SGHTA and FQGNSA. The CDR3 is made up of 12 amino acids. This CDR3 is CASSQPGPYLHF. The CDR3 DNA is TGTGCCAGCAGCCAACCGGGACCATACCTCCACTTT.

Note on this clonotype: This could be a read error, since a much larger clone is one nucleotide away. The chain uses TRBV20-1 and TRBJ2-1; D possibly corresponds to TRBD1 (6 bases). Germline CDR1 DFQATT, CDR2 SNEGSKA (reference sequence). Trimming took off 6 bases at V and 15 bases at J, with 18 bases between the two ends. The CDR3 is 11 amino acids. The CDR3 here is CSAPQGRLPFF. The CDR3 bases are TGCAGTGCCCCACAGGGACGTCTCCCGTTCTTC.

CDR3 bases: TGTGCCAGCAGCGTACCTACAGGGGAGGGCACTGAAGCTTTCTTT. Protein product: CASSVPTGEGTEAFF. The chain links TRBV9 to TRBJ1-1; the match to TRBD1 covers 7 bases. CDR3 length: 15 amino acids. After removal of 1 base from V and 4 bases from J, the junction contained 7 bases not matched to a gene. The germline V gene has CDR1 SGDLS and CDR2 YYNGEE.

The CDR3 DNA reads as TGCAGTGCTAGAGGACAGGCGACAATACTAGCGGGGGGCCTTGGGACCCAGTACTTC. As protein: CSARGQATILAGGLGTQYF. This rearrangement joins TRBV20-1 to TRBJ2-5; 12 bases line up with TRBD2. J lost 7 bases, V lost 1 base, and 19 bases had no gene match. Looked up from germline, CDR1 is DFQATT and CDR2 is SNEGSKA (reference sequence). The CDR3 is made up of 19 amino acids.

The chain combines TRBV29-1 with TRBJ1-4, with D perhaps matching TRBD1 (5 bases). V lost 4 bases and J 8 bases, leaving 20 bases between the germline ends. CDR3 size: 15 residues. Germline lookup yields CDR1 SQVTM and CDR2 ANQGSEA. The CDR3 sequence is CSVGDLGRAGEKLFF. The CDR3 DNA is TGCAGCGTTGGAGATCTAGGCAGGGCGGGAGAAAAACTGTTTTTT.

The chain carries TRBV7-3 and TRBJ2-1; D possibly corresponds to TRBD2 (6 bases). The CDR3 covers 16 residues. Trimming stripped 4 bases from V and 4 bases from J, with 17 bases between. Germline V gene lookup returns CDR1 SGHTA and CDR2 FQGTGA. The CDR3, as DNA: TGTGCCAGCAGCTCCAGAGCGGGCAGGAAGTACAATGAGCAGTTCTTC. Protein product: CASSSRAGRKYNEQFF.

This clonotype was picked up many times. V gene TRBV12-3 or TRBV12-4 combines with J gene TRBJ2-4; 7 bases agree with TRBD1. The V gene end was trimmed by 3 bases and the J gene end by 0 bases; junction bases not matched to a gene: 2. The CDR3 has 15 residues. CDR3 coding DNA: TGTGCCAGCAGTTTGGGACAGTTAGCCAAAAACATTCAGTACTTC. Translating it yields CASSLGQLAKNIQYF.

This clonotype turned up a few times. The rearrangement joins TRBV6-5 to TRBJ2-2, with 10 bases lining up with TRBD1. Germline CDR1 MNHEY, CDR2 SVGAGI. The length of the CDR3 is 14 residues. The trim removed 6 bases at V and 7 bases at J, leaving 5 bases unmatched. CDR3 nucleotide sequence: TGTGCCAGCAGCGGGACAGGGGTCGGCGGGGAGCTGTTTTTT. Its translation: CASSGTGVGGELFF.

The chain employs TRBV7-2 and TRBJ2-1; 8 bases agree with TRBD2. Germline V gene data show CDR1 as SGHTA and CDR2 as FQGNSA. V was clipped by 1 base and J by 2 bases; unmatched bases: 7. The CDR3 is 17 amino acids. Here the CDR3 DNA reads TGTGCCAGCAGCTTAGGGGGGGGCGGGAGGACCTACAATGAGCAGTTCTTC. Translated: CASSLGGGGRTYNEQFF.

The rearrangement joins TRBV30 to TRBJ2-1; maybe TRBD2 (7 bases). V shed 0 bases and J shed 2 bases, with 8 bases lying between them. In germline, CDR1 is GTSNPN, CDR2 SVGIG (reference sequence). CDR3 length: 14 residues. The DNA of the CDR3 is TGTGCCTGGAGTGTAGGGGGGGCCTACAATGAGCAGTTCTTC. Translating gives CAWSVGGAYNEQFF.

This chain uses TRBV6-5 with TRBJ2-1; the match to TRBD2 covers 8 bases. Germline CDR1 MNHEY, CDR2 SVGAGI. J was trimmed by 9 bases and V by 0 bases; bases with no gene match: 10. This CDR3 is built from 16 residues. CDR3 DNA: TGTGCCAGCAGTTACTCTAGCGGGACCTTACAGGGTGAGCAGTTCTTC. The encoded protein is CASSYSSGTLQGEQFF.

V gene TRBV5-1 combines with J gene TRBJ2-3, with 9 positions matching TRBD2. The trim removed 1 base at V and 7 bases at J, leaving 4 bases unmatched. The germline V gene encodes CDR1 SGHRS and CDR2 YFSETQ. The CDR3 consists of 14 residues. CDR3 nucleotides: TGCGCCAGCAGCTTGCCTAGCGGGACGAATACGCAGTATTTT. Amino acids: CASSLPSGTNTQYF.

This sequence joins TRBV4-2 and TRBJ2-4, with TRBD1 matching 7 bases. This CDR3 is 17 amino acids long. The trim removed 4 bases at V and 1 base at J, leaving 10 bases unmatched. Germline assignment: CDR1 LGHNA and CDR2 YNFKEQ. The CDR3 region is CASSPQTGVGAKNIQYF. In DNA form, the CDR3 reads TGTGCCAGCAGCCCGCAAACAGGGGTGGGGGCCAAAAACATTCAGTACTTC.

DNA for the CDR3: TGTGCCAGCAGTTTGAGCTGGGATCAGCCCCAGCATTTT. Translated, it gives CASSLSWDQPQHF. The gene calls are TRBV28 and TRBJ1-5; D is undetermined. This CDR3 is 13 amino acids long. Germline V gene data show CDR1 as MDHEN and CDR2 as SYDVKM. Trimming cost V 3 bases and J 5 bases, with 8 bases left between them. Full variable domain (rest looked up from reference TRBV28 and TRBJ1-5): DVKVTQSSRYLVKRTGEKVFLECVQDMDHENMFWYRQDPGLGLRLIYFSYDVKMKEKGDIPEGYSVSREKKERFSLILESASTNQTSMYLCASSLSWDQPQHFGDGTRLSIL.

The chain has TRBV7-2 and TRBJ1-6; D call uncertain. From germline, CDR1 is SGHTA and CDR2 FQGNSA. The germline V and J ends were trimmed by 2 bases and 7 bases, with 15 bases remaining between them. The CDR3 is made up of 16 amino acids. DNA for the CDR3: TGTGCCAGCAGCTTAAACTCCCCCGAGGCGAATTCACCCCTCCACTTT. The encoded protein is CASSLNSPEANSPLHF.

This chain joins TRBV18 and TRBJ1-1, with D tentatively TRBD1 (5 bases). The CDR3 is made up of 14 amino acids. V was clipped by 3 bases and J by 2 bases, with 10 bases between them. The germline V gene encodes CDR1 KGHSH and CDR2 LQKENI. CDR3 coding DNA: TGTGCCAGCTCACCGGGGGGACCTAACACTGAAGCTTTCTTT. This sequence encodes CASSPGGPNTEAFF. The full variable domain, completed using reference TRBV18 and TRBJ1-1, is NAGVMQNPRHLVRRRGQEARLRCSPMKGHSHVYWYRQLPEEGLKFMVYLQKENIIDESGMPKERFSAEFPKEGPSILRIQQVVRGDSAAYFCASSPGGPNTEAFFGQGTRLTVV.

The rearrangement joins TRBV6-5 to TRBJ2-2; 11 bases fit TRBD2. V shed 6 bases and J 7 bases; nucleotides not matched to a gene: 4. CDR1 and CDR2 from the germline V gene are MNHEY and SVGAGI. This CDR3 is built from 14 residues. This CDR3 is CASRTSGMGGELFF. The CDR3 DNA sequence: TGTGCCAGCAGGACTAGCGGGATGGGCGGGGAGCTGTTTTTT.

This clonotype was observed a single time. The chain links TRBV25-1 to TRBJ2-1; no clear D gene. V was trimmed by 11 bases and J by 7 bases, leaving 12 bases between them. The length of the CDR3 is 11 residues. The germline CDR1 and CDR2 sequences are MGHDK and SYGVNS. The CDR3 protein is CAARSDNEQFF. The CDR3 bases are TGTGCCGCTAGATCGGATAATGAGCAGTTCTTC.

This clonotype was counted a few times. The chain uses TRBV4-2 and TRBJ2-7; 8 bases match TRBD2. From germline, CDR1 is LGHNA and CDR2 YNFKEQ. CDR3 length: 15 residues. V shed 2 bases and J 2 bases; nucleotides not matched to a gene: 5. The CDR3 loop reads CASSQSLRGAYEQYF. CDR3 nucleotide sequence: TGTGCCAGCAGCCAATCCTTGCGGGGGGCCTACGAGCAGTACTTC.

The J gene is TRBJ1-5, the V gene TRBV4-1; D is uncertain. Germline CDR1 is MGHRA and CDR2 is YSYEKL. The CDR3 is 15 residues long. V lost 3 bases to trimming and J lost 5 bases, with 14 bases between them. This CDR3 reads CASSHVLQDHQPQHF. The DNA for the CDR3 is TGCGCCAGCAGCCATGTCCTCCAGGACCATCAGCCCCAGCATTTT.

The genes are TRBV10-3 and TRBJ1-1; D call uncertain. The V gene lost 8 bases and the J gene lost 4 bases, with 14 bases spanning the gap. The CDR3 loop spans 13 amino acids. Looked up from germline, CDR1 is ENHRY and CDR2 is SYGVKD. The CDR3 is CAIRGVGSTEAFF. DNA for the CDR3: TGTGCCATCCGTGGGGTGGGAAGCACTGAAGCTTTCTTT.